This T cell receptor beta chain was recovered during a study of blood T cell repertoires in COVID-19. Study context: Specimens from acute and convalescent COVID-19 originated in the United States, Italy and Spain. From T cells, B-cell-depleted T cells, or PBMCs came the material, which was cDNA or gDNA.

In the source study's methods: Reference gene primer amplification yielded estimated nucleated cell counts. The assay was immunoSEQ multiplex PCR, and TCRdb's table has in-frame clones only and misses some. V, J and clone size are taken as reported in that table, and D and trimming were inferred from the DNA itself. The table has 150,000 to 200,000 clones, approximately 90% seen once. The sequencing sample was made of peripheral blood. The source is a woman older than 75 in a cohort sampled during active or convalescent COVID-19.

In DNA form, the CDR3 reads TGTGCCAGCAGCTTTCAGGGGGCTAGCACCGGGGAGCTGTTTTTT. Amino acids: CASSFQGASTGELFF. The rearrangement uses TRBV7-9 and TRBJ2-2, with 8 bases matching TRBD1. The CDR3 totals 15 residues. Germline-derived CDR1 and CDR2 are SEHNR and FQNEAQ (reference sequence). J lost 4 bases, V lost 3 bases, and 4 bases had no gene match.